One T cell receptor (beta chain) is described in this entry. Antigen specificity is unknown. Second-dose intervals of approximately 4 or approximately 12 weeks were pooled. Germline values: CDR1 LGHNA, CDR2 YSLEER. Trimming took off 3 bases at V and 0 bases at J, with 11 bases between the two ends. The CDR3 covers 15 residues. The data are from a study of T cell responses to AZD1222 COVID-19 vaccine. Study-level results: Reportedly, nearly half of unique spike TCRs recognized epitopes outside B.1.351/B.1.1.7 mutations. Sampling captured repertoires only after the peak T cell response. Clonal diversity was possibly underestimated; the donors were predominantly white British and more often female.

Assay: immunoSEQ multiplex PCR; the TCRdb copy retains only in-frame clones and omits some. The sample has 83,000 or so clones; almost 90% are singletons. Specimen: peripheral blood, collected 28 days after the second AZD1222 dose. The sequence was obtained from an adult who received the AZD1222 COVID-19 vaccine. The rearrangement links TRBV4-3 to TRBJ2-5; TRBD1 or TRBD2 may be the D gene (6 bases each). DNA of the CDR3: TGCGCCAGCAGCCAGGGGGGACATTACCAAGAGACCCAGTACTTC. The encoded protein is CASSQGGHYQETQYF.